Listed below are T cell receptor beta chains from one sample, sequenced in a study of T cells after yellow fever vaccination. TCRdb analysed the 5' RACE reads with MiXCR anew, one entry per CDR3 protein. The sample contains 150,000 to 200,000 distinct CDR3 sequences, 9.5% to 12% of which appear only once. The sequencing used CD8+ T cells sorted from PBMCs, collected 15 days after the yellow fever booster vaccination. The source is a young man who received the YFV17D yellow fever vaccine. Each CDR3 is given with its conserved first and last residue. Each record gives: V gene, clone size, J gene, D gene, CDR3 DNA, CDR3 protein. D genes are given only for firm matches. Some rows have no size entry. The others give once, few or many, or a class for an expanded clone.

TRBV10-3	NA	TRBJ2-2	NA	TGTGCCATCACGTCAGAGAACACCGGGGAGCTGTTTTTT	CAITSENTGELFF
TRBV7-6	few	TRBJ2-7	TRBD1	TGTGCCAGCAGCCGATCGGGACAGGGAGGCCCCTACGAGCAGTACTTC	CASSRSGQGGPYEQYF
TRBV12-3/TRBV12-4	NA	TRBJ2-1	NA	TGTGCCAGCAGTTTGATCACTAGAGCCCATGAGCAGTTCTTC	CASSLITRAHEQFF
TRBV2	NA	TRBJ2-2	TRBD2	TGTGCCAGCACCCAGGCGGGGGGGGCCTCGGCGGCCGGGGAGCTGTTTTTT	CASTQAGGASAAGELFF
TRBV4-3	few	TRBJ2-1	NA	TGCGCCAGCAGCCAGGGGGATGTCATGGCAGGGTATTTCGGGCAGTTCTTC	CASSQGDVMAGYFGQFF
TRBV11-2	few	TRBJ2-2	NA	TGTGCCAGCAGCTTAGAGCCCCGCCGGGACACCGGGGAGCTGTTTTTT	CASSLEPRRDTGELFF
TRBV9	many	TRBJ2-5	NA	TGTGCCAGCAGCGTAGCTGGGGCAGGGGAGACCCAGTACTTC	CASSVAGAGETQYF
TRBV7-2	few	TRBJ2-5	TRBD2	TGTGCCAGCAGCCCGCGGCGGGGAGGGCTGGAGACCCAGTACTTC	CASSPRRGGLETQYF
TRBV12-3/TRBV12-4	few	TRBJ2-7	NA	TGTGCCAGCAGTTTAGCAGGGAGATCCTACGAGCAGTACTTC	CASSLAGRSYEQYF
TRBV27	few	TRBJ2-3	NA	TGTGCCAGCAGTTTATGGGACAGCACAGATACGCAGTATTTT	CASSLWDSTDTQYF
TRBV7-2	many	TRBJ2-1	TRBD2	TGTGCCAGCAGCTTAAATGTGGGCGGGGGACCCTACAATGAGCAGTTCTTC	CASSLNVGGGPYNEQFF
TRBV7-6	NA	TRBJ2-3	NA	TGTGCCAGCAGCTTAGATTGGGGTGCCACAGATACGCAGTATTTT	CASSLDWGATDTQYF
TRBV4-1	few	TRBJ2-1	NA	TGCGCCAGCAGCCTCCGGGACACGCCTTACAATGAGCAGTTCTTC	CASSLRDTPYNEQFF
TRBV4-3	many	TRBJ2-4	TRBD2	TGCGCCAGCAGCCAAACTAGCGGGGGGGCCACAAACATTCAGTACTTC	CASSQTSGGATNIQYF
TRBV4-2	few	TRBJ1-2	TRBD1	TGTGCCAGCAGCCCCTTTCCGGGACAGGGAGATGGCTACACCTTC	CASSPFPGQGDGYTF
TRBV14	few	TRBJ2-7	NA	TGTGCCAGCAGCCAAGATAAGGACACGAGCTCCTACGAGCAGTACTTC	CASSQDKDTSSYEQYF
TRBV20-1	few	TRBJ2-3	TRBD1	TGCAGTGCCGCCGGGACAGGGGGTGATAGGGATACGCAGTATTTT	CSAAGTGGDRDTQYF
TRBV2	many	TRBJ1-6	NA	TGTGCCAGCAGCGATGGGGGGACGGGCCGTTCACCCCTCCACTTT	CASSDGGTGRSPLHF
TRBV7-8	NA	TRBJ2-1	TRBD1	TGTGCCAGCAGTCCTGGGACAGGGAACTCCTACAATGAGCAGTTCTTC	CASSPGTGNSYNEQFF
TRBV7-2	NA	TRBJ2-5	NA	TGTGCCAGCAGCTTAGGTGGGGGAGTCCAAGAGACCCAGTACTTC	CASSLGGGVQETQYF
TRBV4-3	many	TRBJ2-4	NA	TGCGCCAGCAGCCAAGGGGGGGGGCGAGGGAACATTCAGTACTTC	CASSQGGGRGNIQYF
TRBV6-2/TRBV6-3	many	TRBJ1-5	TRBD1	TGTGCCAGTCTCGGACAGGGCCGAGGTAATCAGCCCCAGCATTTT	CASLGQGRGNQPQHF
TRBV7-9	few	TRBJ2-5	NA	TGTGCCAGCAGCTTAATATCCGGCCGCCCACGGAGGGAGACCCAGTACTTC	CASSLISGRPRRETQYF
TRBV4-3	NA	TRBJ1-5	NA	TGCGCCAGCAGCAATTTAGGCAATCAGCCCCAGCATTTT	CASSNLGNQPQHF
TRBV19	few	TRBJ2-7	TRBD1	TGTGCCAGTAGCCAGGGACAGGAGCTCTACGAGCAGTACTTC	CASSQGQELYEQYF
TRBV27	NA	TRBJ2-7	TRBD2	TGTGCCAGCAGTTGGGGGGGAAGAGACGAGCAGTACTTC	CASSWGGRDEQYF
TRBV4-3	NA	TRBJ2-2	NA	TGCGCCAGCAGCCAAGAGTCCCGTGACGAGCTGTTTTTT	CASSQESRDELFF
TRBV4-1	few	TRBJ1-3	NA	TGCGCCAGCAGCCTATTTAGGTCCTCTGGAAACACCATATATTTT	CASSLFRSSGNTIYF
TRBV7-3	NA	TRBJ2-2	TRBD2	TGTGCCAGCAGCTACCTAGCGGACGCCACCGGGGAGCTGTTTTTT	CASSYLADATGELFF
TRBV5-1	few	TRBJ2-3	NA	TGCGCCAGCAGCTTGGGCTGGGGCAGTACGCAGTATTTT	CASSLGWGSTQYF
TRBV29-1	many	TRBJ2-7	NA	TGCAGCGTTGAAGAGCCGGGTCGGTACGAGCAGTACTTC	CSVEEPGRYEQYF
TRBV27	NA	TRBJ2-3	TRBD2	TGTGCCAGCACGATACTAGCGGGGGGCACAGATACGCAGTATTTT	CASTILAGGTDTQYF
TRBV20-1	few	TRBJ1-5	NA	TGCAGTGCTAGAGATTTGTCGAATCAGCCCCAGCATTTT	CSARDLSNQPQHF
TRBV4-3	few	TRBJ2-5	TRBD2	TGCGCCAGCAGCCAAGAACTAGCGCAAGAGACCCAGTACTTC	CASSQELAQETQYF
TRBV6-5	NA	TRBJ1-1	NA	TGTGCCAGCAGTTACTCGGAAACAGGGTTCATCACAGCTTTCTTT	CASSYSETGFITAFF
TRBV20-1	few	TRBJ2-3	NA	TGCAGTGCTAGACAGACCGGGTTTAGGTCGGATACGCAGTATTTT	CSARQTGFRSDTQYF
TRBV11-1	NA	TRBJ2-3	NA	TGTGCCAGCGAATCGGCTTCCCCTCGGCACGATACGCAGTATTTT	CASESASPRHDTQYF
TRBV4-1	many	TRBJ2-5	TRBD2	TGCGCCAGCAGCCAAGGCTTAGCGGGGGGTTCCCAAGAGACCCAGTACTTC	CASSQGLAGGSQETQYF
TRBV4-3	many	TRBJ2-1	NA	TGCGCCAGCAGCCAAGATTCGGGGACGGAGGGGAATGAGCAGTTCTTC	CASSQDSGTEGNEQFF
TRBV7-3	NA	TRBJ2-3	TRBD2	TGTGCCAGCAGCTTAGGGACTAGCGGGGGGGCATCGGATACGCAGTATTTT	CASSLGTSGGASDTQYF
TRBV7-9	many	TRBJ2-4	TRBD1	TGTGCCAGCAGCTTAAATAGAGGGCAGGGGGCGAACATTCAGTACTTC	CASSLNRGQGANIQYF
TRBV6-2/TRBV6-3	many	TRBJ2-3	NA	TGTGCCAGCAGTTACGGGCTAGTAGCGCAGTATTTT	CASSYGLVAQYF
TRBV9	many	TRBJ2-2	TRBD1	TGTGCCAGCAGCTGGGACAGGACGAACACCGGGGAGCTGTTTTTT	CASSWDRTNTGELFF
TRBV28	many	TRBJ1-1	NA	TGTGCCAGCAGTCCGAGGGGTGACACTGAAGCTTTCTTT	CASSPRGDTEAFF
TRBV7-9	few	TRBJ2-1	NA	TGTGCCAGCAGGGGGCTAGGTACCCACAATGAGCAGTTCTTC	CASRGLGTHNEQFF
TRBV11-2	NA	TRBJ2-5	NA	TGTGCCAGCAGCCAATACGGGGGTAAAGAGACCCAGTACTTC	CASSQYGGKETQYF
TRBV27	NA	TRBJ1-2	NA	TGTGCCAGCAGTTTGCACGGGAGAGCCCTAAGGGGGGGCTACACCTTC	CASSLHGRALRGGYTF
TRBV7-9	few	TRBJ2-2	NA	TGTGCCAGCAGCTTACTTGGGGCACCCACCGGGGAGCTGTTTTTT	CASSLLGAPTGELFF
TRBV25-1	NA	TRBJ2-5	NA	TGTGCCAGCAGTGACGGGGTTCGGGCGGAGACCCAGTACTTC	CASSDGVRAETQYF
TRBV9	NA	TRBJ2-5	TRBD1	TGTGCCAGCAGCGTAGAAGAGAGGGGGCCCTATTTGTGGACCCAGTACTTC	CASSVEERGPYLWTQYF
TRBV27	NA	TRBJ1-1	NA	TGTGCCAGCAGTTATTCCGGATTACTCGGCACTGAAGCTTTCTTT	CASSYSGLLGTEAFF
TRBV27	NA	TRBJ2-1	NA	TGTGCCAGCAGGACTGGTTGGAATGAGCAGTTCTTC	CASRTGWNEQFF